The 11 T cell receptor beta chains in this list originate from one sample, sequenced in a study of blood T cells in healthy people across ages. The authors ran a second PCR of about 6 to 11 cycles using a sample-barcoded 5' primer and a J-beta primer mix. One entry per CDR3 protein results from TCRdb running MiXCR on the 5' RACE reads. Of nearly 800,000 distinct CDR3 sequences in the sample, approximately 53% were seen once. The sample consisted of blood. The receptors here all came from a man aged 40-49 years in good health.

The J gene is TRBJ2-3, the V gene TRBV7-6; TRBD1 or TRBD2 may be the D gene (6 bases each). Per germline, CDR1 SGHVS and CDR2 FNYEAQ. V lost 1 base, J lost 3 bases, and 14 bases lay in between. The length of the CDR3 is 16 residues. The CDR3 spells CASSLGGGFRTDTQYF. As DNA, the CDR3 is TGTGCCAGCAGCTTAGGAGGGGGGTTTCGAACAGATACGCAGTATTTT.

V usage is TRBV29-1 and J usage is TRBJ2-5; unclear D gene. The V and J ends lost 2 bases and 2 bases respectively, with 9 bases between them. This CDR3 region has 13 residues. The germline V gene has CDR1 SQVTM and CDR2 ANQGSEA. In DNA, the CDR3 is TGCAGCGTTGAATTCGTGGTACAAGAGACCCAGTACTTC. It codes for CSVEFVVQETQYF.

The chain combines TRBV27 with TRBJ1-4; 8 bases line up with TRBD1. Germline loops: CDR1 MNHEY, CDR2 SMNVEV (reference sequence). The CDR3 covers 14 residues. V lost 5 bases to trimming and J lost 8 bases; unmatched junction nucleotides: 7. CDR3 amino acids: CASSPTGAREKLFF. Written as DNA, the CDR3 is TGTGCCAGCAGTCCGACAGGGGCAAGGGAAAAACTGTTTTTT.

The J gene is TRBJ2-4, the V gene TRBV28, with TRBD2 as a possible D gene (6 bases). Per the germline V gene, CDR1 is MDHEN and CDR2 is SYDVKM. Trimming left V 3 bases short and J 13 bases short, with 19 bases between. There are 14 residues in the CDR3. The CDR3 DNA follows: TGTGCCAGCAGTTTTCAGGGAGGCTACAATGAGCAGTACTTC. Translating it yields CASSFQGGYNEQYF.

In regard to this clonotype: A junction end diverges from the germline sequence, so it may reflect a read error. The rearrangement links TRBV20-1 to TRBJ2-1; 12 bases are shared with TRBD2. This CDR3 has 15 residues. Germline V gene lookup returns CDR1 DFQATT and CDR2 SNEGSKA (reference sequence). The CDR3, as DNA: TGCAGTGTTAGACCACTAGCGGGAGGCTACAATGAGCAGTTCTTC. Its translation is CSVRPLAGGYNEQFF.

The CDR3 loop is CAISDPGLSNEQFF. The CDR3 DNA is TGTGCCATCAGTGACCCTGGATTGAGTAATGAGCAGTTCTTC. The chain links TRBV10-3 to TRBJ2-1; D ambiguous. The ends were cut back, 3 bases at V and 7 bases at J, with 13 bases in the middle. The germline V gene has CDR1 ENHRY and CDR2 SYGVKD. There are 14 residues in the CDR3.

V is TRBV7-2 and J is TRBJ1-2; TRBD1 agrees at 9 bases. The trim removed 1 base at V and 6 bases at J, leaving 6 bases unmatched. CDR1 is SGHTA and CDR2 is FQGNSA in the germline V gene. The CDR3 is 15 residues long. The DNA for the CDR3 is TGTGCCAGCAGCTTAGAAACAGGGGGCTGGGATGGCTACACCTTC. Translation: CASSLETGGWDGYTF.

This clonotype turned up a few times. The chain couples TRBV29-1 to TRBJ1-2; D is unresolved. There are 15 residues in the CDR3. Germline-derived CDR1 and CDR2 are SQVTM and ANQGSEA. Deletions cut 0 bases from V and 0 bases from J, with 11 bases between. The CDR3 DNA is TGCAGCGTTGAAGAGGACGTAGGAGCTAACTATGGCTACACCTTC. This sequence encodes CSVEEDVGANYGYTF.

Written as DNA, the CDR3 is TGTGCCAGCTTGGGGCCTTTTCCAAACAATGAGCAGTTCTTC. Amino acid sequence: CASLGPFPNNEQFF. The chain recombines TRBV2 with TRBJ2-1; perhaps TRBD1 as D (5 bases). Germline CDR1 is SNHLY and CDR2 is FYNNEI. Deletions cut 8 bases from V and 5 bases from J, with 16 bases between. The CDR3 is 14 residues long.

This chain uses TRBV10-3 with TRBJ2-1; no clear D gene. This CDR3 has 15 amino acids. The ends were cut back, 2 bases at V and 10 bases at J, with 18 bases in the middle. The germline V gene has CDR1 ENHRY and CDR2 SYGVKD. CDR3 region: CAISEIVQSKAEQFF. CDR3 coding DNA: TGTGCCATCAGTGAGATAGTCCAGAGCAAAGCGGAGCAGTTCTTC.

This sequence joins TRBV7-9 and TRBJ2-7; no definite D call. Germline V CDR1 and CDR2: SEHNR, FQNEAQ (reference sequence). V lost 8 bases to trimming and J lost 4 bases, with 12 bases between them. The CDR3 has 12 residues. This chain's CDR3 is CASQYQGYEQYF. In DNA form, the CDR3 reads TGTGCCAGCCAGTACCAAGGATACGAGCAGTACTTC. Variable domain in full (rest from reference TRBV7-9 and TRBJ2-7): DTGVSQNPRHKITKRGQNVTFRCDPISEHNRLYWYRQTLGQGPEFLTYFQNEAQLEKSRLLSDRFSAERPKGSFSTLEIQRTEQGDSAMYLCASQYQGYEQYFGPGTRLTVT.